This T cell receptor beta chain was retrieved from a study of blood T cells in healthy people across ages. For the second PCR, which ran for 7 to 11 cycles, a sample-barcoded 5' primer and a J-beta primer mix were used. TCRdb reanalysed the 5' RACE reads using MiXCR and keeps one entry per CDR3 protein. This sample has around 700,000 distinct CDR3 sequences; around 25% occur once, and the top ten carry more than 8.5%. General study results and limits: No conclusive comparison of naive versus antigen-experienced cells was possible with unsorted PBMCs.

In the case of this clonotype: Its target is unknown.

V lost 2 bases, J lost 6 bases, and 10 bases lay in between. This CDR3 is 13 amino acids long. Those donating, healthy Caucasian individuals from Russia, were aged roughly 6 to 90. These data were also reused for a study on T cells of mothers and their children.

Sample: blood. V and J are TRBV12-3 or TRBV12-4 and TRBJ1-2; no reliable D call. The clonotype originates from a boy aged 5 to 17 in good health. The CDR3 sequence: CASSLSVVNGYTF. The CDR3 bases are TGTGCCAGCAGTTTATCGGTGGTGAATGGCTACACCTTC.